This TCR beta chain was identified in a study of technical replicates of blood from a handful of donors. Clones were read by immunoSEQ multiplex PCR, and TCRdb kept only the in-frame ones, dropping some. The table has around 70,000 clones, nearly 98% seen once. The CDR3 is made up of 14 amino acids. V gave up 2 bases and J gave up 6 bases; unmatched junction bases: 3. The germline gives CDR1 SEHNR, CDR2 FQNEAQ (reference sequence). V and J are TRBV7-9 and TRBJ2-2; 7 nucleotides align to TRBD1. Material for sequencing was T cells isolated from PBMCs. The origin of this receptor is a human donor in good health. The CDR3 DNA is TGTGCCAGCAGCTTACTAGGACAGGCCGGGGAGCTGTTTTTT. Amino acid sequence: CASSLLGQAGELFF.